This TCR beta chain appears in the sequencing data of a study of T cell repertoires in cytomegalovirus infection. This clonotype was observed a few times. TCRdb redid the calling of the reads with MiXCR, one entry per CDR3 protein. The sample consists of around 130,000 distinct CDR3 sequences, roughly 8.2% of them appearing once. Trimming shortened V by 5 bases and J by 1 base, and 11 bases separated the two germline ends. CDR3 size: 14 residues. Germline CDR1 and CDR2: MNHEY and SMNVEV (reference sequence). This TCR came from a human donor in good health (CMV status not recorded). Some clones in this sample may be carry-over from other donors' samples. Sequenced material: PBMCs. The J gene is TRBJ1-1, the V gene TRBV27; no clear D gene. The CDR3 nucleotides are TGTGCCAGCAGTATAGACGGGCCGAACACTGAAGCTTTCTTT. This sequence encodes CASSIDGPNTEAFF.